A selection of T cell receptor beta chains follows, all from one sample in a study of T cells after yellow fever vaccination. TCRdb passed the 5' RACE reads through MiXCR, listing each CDR3 protein once. The sample lists about 340,000 distinct CDR3 sequences; about an eighth were seen once. The sample was CD4+ T cells sorted from PBMCs, taken 15 days after the yellow fever booster vaccination. These receptors originate from a man younger than 35 who received the YFV17D yellow fever vaccine. CDR3s include the opening cysteine and the closing phenylalanine or tryptophan. Fields, in order: clone size, V gene, J gene, D gene, CDR3 protein, CDR3 DNA. The D gene is left open where the match is weak. Size tells how often a clone was seen (once, few, many) or the class of an expanded clone, and some rows leave it out.

.	TRBV7-8	TRBJ1-5	.	CASTTRGNQPQHF	TGTGCCAGCACCACCCGGGGAAATCAGCCCCAGCATTTT
few	TRBV18	TRBJ2-6	.	CASSPKRNSGANVLTF	TGTGCCAGCTCACCTAAGAGGAACTCTGGGGCCAACGTCCTGACTTTC
few	TRBV6-1	TRBJ1-6	TRBD1	CASSEARTGTNTLHF	TGTGCCAGCAGTGAAGCGCGGACAGGGACCAACACCCTCCACTTT
.	TRBV20-1	TRBJ1-4	.	CSARSQNEKLFF	TGCAGCGCTCGGTCTCAAAATGAAAAACTGTTTTTT
.	TRBV29-1	TRBJ2-5	.	CSVVRYQETQYF	TGCAGCGTGGTCAGGTACCAAGAGACCCAGTACTTC
.	TRBV6-1	TRBJ1-6	.	CASSEGRSPLHF	TGTGCCAGCAGTGAGGGGAGATCACCCCTCCACTTT
.	TRBV7-9	TRBJ1-5	TRBD1	CASSWTGSNQPQHF	TGTGCCAGCAGCTGGACAGGTAGCAATCAGCCCCAGCATTTT
few	TRBV3-1	TRBJ2-3	.	CATQTSAGADTQYF	TGTGCCACCCAGACTAGTGCTGGGGCAGATACGCAGTATTTT
few	TRBV20-1	TRBJ1-1	.	CSARVQGGTEAFF	TGCAGTGCTAGAGTACAGGGTGGCACTGAAGCTTTCTTT
few	TRBV3-1	TRBJ2-7	TRBD1	CASSQDWGKGGHEQYF	TGTGCCAGCAGCCAAGATTGGGGAAAAGGGGGCCACGAGCAGTACTTC
many	TRBV5-6	TRBJ1-4	.	CASRTARGGKLFF	TGTGCCAGCAGAACTGCCAGAGGAGGAAAACTGTTTTTT
many	TRBV5-6	TRBJ2-3	TRBD2	CASSTRGGFIDTQYF	TGTGCCAGCAGCACCCGCGGGGGGTTCATAGATACGCAGTATTTT
.	TRBV24-1	TRBJ1-2	TRBD1	CATSERTGLDGYTF	TGTGCCACCAGTGAAAGGACAGGGCTTGACGGCTACACCTTC
.	TRBV5-4	TRBJ1-2	.	CASKPPGSNYGYTF	TGTGCCAGCAAGCCGCCCGGTTCCAACTATGGCTACACCTTC
.	TRBV18	TRBJ2-1	.	CASSPPASVNEQFF	TGTGCCAGCTCACCACCCGCTAGCGTTAATGAGCAGTTCTTC
few	TRBV15	TRBJ2-6	.	CATSRASGVLTF	TGTGCCACCAGCAGAGCTTCCGGCGTCCTGACTTTC
few	TRBV7-2	TRBJ1-2	.	CASSSGGGHYGYTF	TGTGCCAGCAGCTCGGGGGGGGGCCACTATGGCTACACCTTC
.	TRBV5-4	TRBJ2-3	TRBD2	CASSRGSGGMNTQYF	TGTGCCAGCAGCCGGGGTAGCGGGGGGATGAATACGCAGTATTTT
few	TRBV27	TRBJ1-1	TRBD1	CASSWGTGLSNTEAFF	TGTGCCAGCAGTTGGGGGACAGGGCTAAGCAACACTGAAGCTTTCTTT
few	TRBV20-1	TRBJ2-1	TRBD2	CSARSTSGGLWENEQFF	TGCAGTGCTAGGTCGACTAGCGGGGGTCTCTGGGAGAATGAGCAGTTCTTC
.	TRBV5-1	TRBJ1-4	.	CASSREIDEKLFF	TGCGCCAGCAGCCGGGAGATCGATGAAAAACTGTTTTTT
.	TRBV23-1	TRBJ2-2	TRBD1	CASSHPGWTGEEHGELFF	TGCGCCAGCAGTCACCCTGGGTGGACAGGGGAAGAACACGGGGAGCTGTTTTTT
.	TRBV10-2	TRBJ2-6	.	CASSSGHSGAGANVLTF	TGCGCCAGCAGTTCGGGACATTCGGGGGCTGGGGCCAACGTCCTGACTTTC